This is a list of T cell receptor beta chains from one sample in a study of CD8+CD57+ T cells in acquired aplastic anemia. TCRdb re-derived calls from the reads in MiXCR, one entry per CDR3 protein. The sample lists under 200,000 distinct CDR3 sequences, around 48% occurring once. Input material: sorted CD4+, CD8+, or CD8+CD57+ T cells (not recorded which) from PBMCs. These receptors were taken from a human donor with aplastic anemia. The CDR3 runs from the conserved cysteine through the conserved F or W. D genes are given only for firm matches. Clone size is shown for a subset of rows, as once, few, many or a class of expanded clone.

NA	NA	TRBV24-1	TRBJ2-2	CATSDPNYGTSNTGELFF	TGTGCCACCAGTGATCCTAACTACGGGACAAGTAACACCGGGGAGCTGTTTTTT
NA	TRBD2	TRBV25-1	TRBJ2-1	CASSEWDSGNYNEQFF	TGTGCCAGCAGTGAATGGGATAGCGGGAACTACAATGAGCAGTTCTTC
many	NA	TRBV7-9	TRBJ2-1	CASSLGRSDEQFF	TGTGCCAGCAGCTTAGGTAGATCGGATGAGCAGTTCTTC
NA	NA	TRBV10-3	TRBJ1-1	CAISESGNTEAFF	TGTGCCATCAGTGAGTCTGGGAACACTGAAGCTTTCTTT
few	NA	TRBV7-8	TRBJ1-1	CASSRDLNTEAFF	TGTGCCAGCAGCCGGGACTTGAACACTGAAGCTTTCTTT
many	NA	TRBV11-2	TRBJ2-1	CASIPFRLGHNEQFF	TGTGCCAGCATCCCTTTCAGGCTGGGGCACAATGAGCAGTTCTTC
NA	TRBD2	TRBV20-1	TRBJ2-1	CSAKTSGAAREQFF	TGCAGTGCCAAGACTAGCGGGGCGGCCCGGGAGCAGTTCTTC
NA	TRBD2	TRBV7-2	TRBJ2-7	CASSLVAGDSYEQYF	TGTGCCAGCAGCTTAGTGGCGGGAGACTCCTACGAGCAGTACTTC
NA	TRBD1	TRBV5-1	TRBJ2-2	CASSRRTGANTGELFF	TGCGCCAGCAGCCGACGGACAGGGGCGAACACCGGGGAGCTGTTTTTT
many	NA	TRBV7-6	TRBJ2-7	CASSLGAATYEQYF	TGTGCCAGCAGCTTAGGGGCAGCGACCTACGAGCAGTACTTC
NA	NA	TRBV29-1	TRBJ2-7	CSVDFRPGSYEQYF	TGCAGCGTTGATTTTCGGCCAGGAAGCTACGAGCAGTACTTC
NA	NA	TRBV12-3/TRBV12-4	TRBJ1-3	CASSIVSGKAGNTIYF	TGTGCCAGCAGTATAGTCTCAGGGAAGGCTGGAAACACCATATATTTT
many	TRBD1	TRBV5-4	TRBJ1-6	CASSFPGQGMDSPLHF	TGTGCCAGCAGTTTCCCGGGACAGGGGATGGATTCACCCCTCCACTTT
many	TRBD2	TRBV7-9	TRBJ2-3	CASSSGLAGGPSTDTQYF	TGTGCCAGCAGCTCGGGACTAGCGGGAGGGCCGTCCACAGATACGCAGTATTTT
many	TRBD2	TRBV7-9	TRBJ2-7	CASRPGTSGIYEQYF	TGTGCCAGCAGACCCGGGACTAGCGGGATCTACGAGCAGTACTTC
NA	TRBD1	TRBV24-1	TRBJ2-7	CFPGQGVGEQYF	TGCTTCCCCGGACAGGGGGTAGGCGAGCAGTACTTC
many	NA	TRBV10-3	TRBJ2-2	CAISRLVGGELFF	TGTGCCATCAGCCGACTAGTTGGCGGGGAGCTGTTTTTT
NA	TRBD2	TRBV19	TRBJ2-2	CASSIGSGRSGELFF	TGTGCCAGTAGTATAGGTAGCGGGAGATCCGGGGAGCTGTTTTTT
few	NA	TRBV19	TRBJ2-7	CASSIGPLRYYEQYF	TGTGCCAGTAGTATAGGACCCCTGCGGTACTACGAGCAGTACTTC
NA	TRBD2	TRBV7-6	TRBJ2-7	CASSPSGGHEQYF	TGTGCCAGCAGCCCTAGCGGGGGCCACGAGCAGTACTTC
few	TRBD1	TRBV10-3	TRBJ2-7	CAITKGQGNSYEQYF	TGTGCCATCACCAAGGGACAGGGGAACTCCTACGAGCAGTACTTC
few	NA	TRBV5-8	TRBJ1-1	CASSALRGRITEAFF	TGTGCCAGCAGCGCCCTTAGAGGGAGAATCACTGAAGCTTTCTTT
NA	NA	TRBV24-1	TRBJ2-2	CATSDKPGRTGELFF	TGTGCCACCAGTGATAAACCAGGGAGGACCGGGGAGCTGTTTTTT
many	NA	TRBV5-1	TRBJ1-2	CASSDIGNYGYTF	TGCGCCAGCAGCGATATAGGGAACTATGGCTACACCTTC
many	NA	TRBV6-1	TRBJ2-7	CASSALAHSSYEQYF	TGTGCCAGCAGCGCTCTAGCGCACAGCTCCTACGAGCAGTACTTC
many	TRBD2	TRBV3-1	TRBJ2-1	CASSQVLGGGEQFF	TGTGCCAGCAGCCAGGTTCTGGGGGGGGGTGAGCAGTTCTTC
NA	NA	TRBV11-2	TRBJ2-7	CASSLGSVRGEQYF	TGTGCCAGCAGCTTAGGGTCTGTTCGAGGCGAGCAGTACTTC
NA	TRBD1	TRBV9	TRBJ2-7	CTSSVDPGQGQQYF	TGTACCAGCAGCGTAGACCCGGGACAGGGTCAGCAGTACTTC
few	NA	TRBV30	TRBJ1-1	CAGGGSMNTEAFF	TGTGCCGGGGGGGGCAGTATGAACACTGAAGCTTTCTTT
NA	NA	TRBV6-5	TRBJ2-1	CASSYSRAGANEQFF	TGTGCCAGCAGTTACTCGAGGGCGGGTGCCAATGAGCAGTTCTTC
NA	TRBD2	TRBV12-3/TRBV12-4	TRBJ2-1	CASSSPGGGYNEQFF	TGTGCCAGCAGTTCCCCCGGCGGGGGCTACAATGAGCAGTTCTTC
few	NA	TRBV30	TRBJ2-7	CAWSVSWDIMRRYEQYF	TGTGCCTGGAGTGTGTCGTGGGACATCATGCGGCGATACGAGCAGTACTTC
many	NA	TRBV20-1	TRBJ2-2	CSAPLPGARRTGELFF	TGCAGTGCCCCACTTCCTGGGGCCAGGAGAACCGGGGAGCTGTTTTTT
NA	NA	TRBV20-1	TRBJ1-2	CSASDGSNYGYTF	TGCAGTGCGTCGGACGGATCTAACTATGGCTACACCTTC
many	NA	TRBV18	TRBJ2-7	CASSPGRRSDEQYF	TGTGCCAGCTCACCGGGGAGACGGAGCGACGAGCAGTACTTC
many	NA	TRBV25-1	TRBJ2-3	CASSDASFITDTQYF	TGTGCCAGCAGTGACGCCTCCTTTATCACAGATACGCAGTATTTT
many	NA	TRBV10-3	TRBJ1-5	CAISESTAVSNQPQHF	TGTGCCATCAGTGAGTCAACAGCGGTTAGCAATCAGCCCCAGCATTTT
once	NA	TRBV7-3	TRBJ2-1	CASSSTKVAESYNEQFF	TGTGCCAGCAGCTCAACGAAGGTAGCGGAGTCCTACAATGAGCAGTTCTTC
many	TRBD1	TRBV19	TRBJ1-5	CASRPTGGSNQPQHF	TGTGCCAGTAGGCCGACAGGGGGTTCGAATCAGCCCCAGCATTTT
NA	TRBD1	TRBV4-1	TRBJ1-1	CASSQFSRGRTEAFF	TGCGCCAGCAGCCAATTCTCGAGGGGGCGAACTGAAGCTTTCTTT
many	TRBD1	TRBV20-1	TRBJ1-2	CSAKTGSAYGYTF	TGCAGTGCTAAGACAGGGTCCGCCTATGGCTACACCTTC
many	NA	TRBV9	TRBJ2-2	CASSSPQNTGELFF	TGTGCCAGCAGCAGCCCACAGAACACCGGGGAGCTGTTTTTT
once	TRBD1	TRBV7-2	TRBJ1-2	CASSFDQGVNYGYTF	TGTGCCAGCAGCTTTGACCAGGGGGTAAACTATGGCTACACCTTC
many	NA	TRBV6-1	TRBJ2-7	CASKSSYEQYF	TGTGCCAGCAAAAGCTCCTACGAGCAGTACTTC
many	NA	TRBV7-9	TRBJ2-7	CASSLGAGLIVYEQYF	TGTGCCAGCAGCTTAGGTGCAGGTTTAATCGTCTACGAGCAGTACTTC
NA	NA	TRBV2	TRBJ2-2	CASSGAGVNTRELFF	TGTGCCAGCAGTGGGGCCGGAGTGAACACCAGGGAGCTGTTTTTT
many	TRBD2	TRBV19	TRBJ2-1	CASSISGLGFYNEQFF	TGTGCCAGTAGTATCTCGGGACTAGGCTTTTACAATGAGCAGTTCTTC
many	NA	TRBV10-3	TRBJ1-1	CAISTDRSDEAFF	TGTGCCATCAGCACCGACAGGTCCGATGAAGCTTTCTTT
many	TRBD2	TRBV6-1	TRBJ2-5	CASLPLAGGETQYF	TGTGCCAGCCTCCCCTTAGCGGGAGGTGAGACCCAGTACTTC
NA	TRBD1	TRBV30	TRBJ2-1	CAWSVIGQVRRNEQFF	TGTGCCTGGAGTGTAATCGGACAGGTTAGACGCAATGAGCAGTTCTTC
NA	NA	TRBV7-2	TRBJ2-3	CASSLELLDTQYF	TGTGCCAGCAGCTTAGAGTTGCTGGATACGCAGTATTTT
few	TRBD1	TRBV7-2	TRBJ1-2	CASSSGQGFGYTF	TGTGCCAGCAGCTCGGGACAGGGCTTCGGCTACACCTTC
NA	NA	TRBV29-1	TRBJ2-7	CSPGVGEQYF	TGCAGCCCCGGGGTGGGAGAGCAGTACTTC
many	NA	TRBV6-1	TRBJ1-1	CASSQTNTEAFF	TGTGCCAGCAGTCAGACTAACACTGAAGCTTTCTTT
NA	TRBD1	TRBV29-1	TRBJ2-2	CSGQTGVNTGELFF	TGCAGCGGGCAGACAGGGGTGAACACCGGGGAGCTGTTTTTT
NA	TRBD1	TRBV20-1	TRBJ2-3	CSAIDRVADTQYF	TGCAGTGCTATAGACAGGGTGGCAGATACGCAGTATTTT
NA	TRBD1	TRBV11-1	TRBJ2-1	CASSLRDSDRGNYNEQFF	TGTGCCAGCAGCTTACGGGACTCGGACAGGGGAAACTACAATGAGCAGTTCTTC
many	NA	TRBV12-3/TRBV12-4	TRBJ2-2	CASSYRTGELFF	TGTGCCAGCAGTTATCGGACCGGGGAGCTGTTTTTT